This is a list of T cell receptor beta chains from one sample in a study of shared clonotypes between healthy human individuals. Assay: immunoSEQ multiplex PCR; the TCRdb copy retains only in-frame clones and omits some. Altogether fewer than 600,000 clones are present, 75% to 85% being singletons, with the ten largest covering approximately 13%. Sequenced input: PBMCs. Source of these receptors: a woman between 35 and 50 years old in good health. Some clones in this sample may be carry-over from other donors' samples. Both conserved end residues are part of each CDR3. The D gene is left open where the match is weak. Size values are once, few and many counts, or a class for expanded clones, and some rows have none.

D gene: .
clone size: .
V gene: TRBV7-8
J gene: TRBJ1-4
CDR3 DNA: TGTGCCAGCAGCTTAAACCATGCAACTAATGAAAAACTGTTTTTT
CDR3 protein: CASSLNHATNEKLFF

D gene: TRBD1
clone size: .
V gene: TRBV7-2
J gene: TRBJ1-5
CDR3 DNA: TGTGCCAGCAGCTCGAGGACAGGACAGGGCAATCAGCCCCAGCATTTT
CDR3 protein: CASSSRTGQGNQPQHF

D gene: TRBD2
clone size: few
V gene: TRBV5-1
J gene: TRBJ2-1
CDR3 DNA: TGCGCCAGCAGGCCCTCGGGACTAGCGGGAAGCGATGAGCAGTTCTTC
CDR3 protein: CASRPSGLAGSDEQFF

D gene: TRBD2
clone size: many
V gene: TRBV7-3
J gene: TRBJ2-3
CDR3 DNA: TGTGCCAGCAGCCTTAGCGGGAGTAGGACAGATACGCAGTATTTT
CDR3 protein: CASSLSGSRTDTQYF

D gene: .
clone size: .
V gene: TRBV19
J gene: TRBJ1-1
CDR3 DNA: TGTGCCAGTAGACCAAGGGGGGGCTTGGACACTGAAGCTTTCTTT
CDR3 protein: CASRPRGGLDTEAFF

D gene: TRBD1
clone size: .
V gene: TRBV14
J gene: TRBJ2-7
CDR3 DNA: TGTGCCAGCAGCCAACTGGGACAGCAGGCCTACGAGCAGTACTTC
CDR3 protein: CASSQLGQQAYEQYF

D gene: .
clone size: .
V gene: TRBV11-2
J gene: TRBJ2-6
CDR3 DNA: TGTGCCAGCAGCTTAGTTCCCCTATCTGGGGCCAACGTCCTGACTTTC
CDR3 protein: CASSLVPLSGANVLTF

D gene: .
clone size: .
V gene: TRBV29-1
J gene: TRBJ2-7
CDR3 DNA: TGCAGCGTAGCGGGTAGCTCCTACGAGCAGTACTTC
CDR3 protein: CSVAGSSYEQYF

D gene: TRBD2
clone size: once
V gene: TRBV5-6
J gene: TRBJ2-7
CDR3 DNA: TGTGCCAGTTATCCTAGGCGGGGGTTCGCCTACGAGCAGTACTTC
CDR3 protein: CASYPRRGFAYEQYF

D gene: TRBD2
clone size: .
V gene: TRBV4-2
J gene: TRBJ2-1
CDR3 DNA: TGTGCCAGCAACGACGGGACTAGTGACAATGAGCAGTTCTTC
CDR3 protein: CASNDGTSDNEQFF

D gene: TRBD1
clone size: once
V gene: TRBV19
J gene: TRBJ2-4
CDR3 DNA: TGTGCCAGTAGTATGGGACAGGGGGTGAACATTCAGTACTTC
CDR3 protein: CASSMGQGVNIQYF

D gene: .
clone size: .
V gene: TRBV19
J gene: TRBJ2-1
CDR3 DNA: TGTGCCAGTAGTAGTAGCGGAAAATACAATGAGCAGTTCTTC
CDR3 protein: CASSSSGKYNEQFF

D gene: .
clone size: .
V gene: TRBV9
J gene: TRBJ2-5
CDR3 DNA: TGTGCCAGCAGCGTAGGAGGGAGGGGGGAGACCCAGTACTTC
CDR3 protein: CASSVGGRGETQYF

D gene: TRBD1
clone size: .
V gene: TRBV9
J gene: TRBJ1-1
CDR3 DNA: TGTGCCAGCAGCCTCCAGGGACAGCCCAACACTGAAGCTTTCTTT
CDR3 protein: CASSLQGQPNTEAFF

D gene: .
clone size: .
V gene: TRBV9
J gene: TRBJ2-2
CDR3 DNA: TGTGCCTCACAACAGGGACTTAACACCGGGGAGCTGTTTTTT
CDR3 protein: CASQQGLNTGELFF

D gene: .
clone size: .
V gene: TRBV21-1
J gene: TRBJ2-3
CDR3 DNA: TGTGCCAGCAGAACCCTATCAGAAAACACAGATACGCAGTATTTT
CDR3 protein: CASRTLSENTDTQYF

D gene: .
clone size: .
V gene: TRBV10-3
J gene: TRBJ2-6
CDR3 DNA: TGTGCCATTAGTGATGGTGAGGGCTCTGGGGCCAACGTCCTGACTTTC
CDR3 protein: CAISDGEGSGANVLTF

D gene: .
clone size: .
V gene: TRBV5-5
J gene: TRBJ1-1
CDR3 DNA: TGTGCCAGCAGCTTGGCCGCGCGGCAGGGTGTTTCTGAAGCTTTCTTT
CDR3 protein: CASSLAARQGVSEAFF

D gene: .
clone size: few
V gene: TRBV28
J gene: TRBJ1-2
CDR3 DNA: TGTGCCAGCAGTTCCGGGGGGATCGCTGCCTATGGCTACACCTTC
CDR3 protein: CASSSGGIAAYGYTF

D gene: .
clone size: .
V gene: TRBV6-5
J gene: TRBJ2-1
CDR3 DNA: TGTGCCAGCAGTTACCGGCCGGGACTGTACTTCTTC
CDR3 protein: CASSYRPGLYFF

D gene: .
clone size: .
V gene: TRBV27
J gene: TRBJ2-2
CDR3 DNA: TGTGCCAGCAGTTTGACCCGCAGGGGAGACACCGGGGAGCTGTTTTTT
CDR3 protein: CASSLTRRGDTGELFF

D gene: TRBD2
clone size: .
V gene: TRBV29-1
J gene: TRBJ2-7
CDR3 DNA: TGCAGCGCCGGGACTAGCTCCTACGAGCAGTACTTC
CDR3 protein: CSAGTSSYEQYF

D gene: TRBD1
clone size: .
V gene: TRBV2
J gene: TRBJ1-2
CDR3 DNA: TGTGCCAGCAGAGATGGACAGGGATATGGCTACACCTTC
CDR3 protein: CASRDGQGYGYTF

D gene: .
clone size: once
V gene: TRBV7-3
J gene: TRBJ2-1
CDR3 DNA: TGTGCCAGCAGCCCGCCCGGCGGGATCTCCTACAATGAGCAGTTCTTC
CDR3 protein: CASSPPGGISYNEQFF

D gene: .
clone size: .
V gene: TRBV7-3
J gene: TRBJ1-1
CDR3 DNA: TGTGCCAGCAGCCCAGGGATAACGAACACTGAAGCTTTCTTT
CDR3 protein: CASSPGITNTEAFF

D gene: TRBD1
clone size: once
V gene: TRBV7-3
J gene: TRBJ1-3
CDR3 DNA: TGTGCCAGCAGCTCGGGACAGTCTGGAAACACCATATATTTT
CDR3 protein: CASSSGQSGNTIYF

D gene: TRBD1
clone size: once
V gene: TRBV19
J gene: TRBJ2-7
CDR3 DNA: TGTGCCAGTGCGGAGACAGGGGCGATCGACGAGCAGTACTTC
CDR3 protein: CASAETGAIDEQYF

D gene: .
clone size: .
V gene: TRBV18
J gene: TRBJ2-7
CDR3 DNA: TGTGCCAGCTCACCAGGGGCTGCCTCCTACGAGCAGTACTTC
CDR3 protein: CASSPGAASYEQYF

D gene: .
clone size: .
V gene: TRBV29-1
J gene: TRBJ2-7
CDR3 DNA: TGCAGCGTCTCCTCGGCAAACCACGAGCAGTACTTC
CDR3 protein: CSVSSANHEQYF

D gene: .
clone size: .
V gene: TRBV6-1
J gene: TRBJ2-3
CDR3 DNA: TGTGCCAGCAGTGAACCCAGCCGGCCGAGCACAGATACGCAGTATTTT
CDR3 protein: CASSEPSRPSTDTQYF

D gene: .
clone size: .
V gene: TRBV27
J gene: TRBJ1-4
CDR3 DNA: TGTGCCAGCAGTTACAAAACCGGGACTCAAGCAACTAATGAAAAACTGTTTTTT
CDR3 protein: CASSYKTGTQATNEKLFF

D gene: TRBD1
clone size: .
V gene: TRBV5-7
J gene: TRBJ2-7
CDR3 DNA: TGTGCCAGCAGCTGGGACAGGGGGCCCGGGGGACGGCGATACGAGCAGTACTTC
CDR3 protein: CASSWDRGPGGRRYEQYF

D gene: .
clone size: once
V gene: TRBV29-1
J gene: TRBJ2-1
CDR3 DNA: TGCAGCGTTGATAAAGTGAGCCCGGCCTACAATGAGCAGTTCTTC
CDR3 protein: CSVDKVSPAYNEQFF

D gene: .
clone size: .
V gene: TRBV2
J gene: TRBJ2-7
CDR3 DNA: TGTGCCAGCAGTCCCGGGACATACGAGCAGTACTTC
CDR3 protein: CASSPGTYEQYF

D gene: .
clone size: .
V gene: TRBV7-9
J gene: TRBJ1-2
CDR3 DNA: TGTGCCAGCAGCCCTACAGGATCCAACTATGGCTACACCTTC
CDR3 protein: CASSPTGSNYGYTF

D gene: .
clone size: few
V gene: TRBV27
J gene: TRBJ2-1
CDR3 DNA: TGTGCCAGCAGTCCTCGACTCCAGGAAAACAATGAGCAGTTCTTC
CDR3 protein: CASSPRLQENNEQFF

D gene: TRBD2
clone size: .
V gene: TRBV5-6
J gene: TRBJ2-7
CDR3 DNA: TGTGCCAGCAGCTTGGGACTAGCGGGGATCTACGAGCAGTACTTC
CDR3 protein: CASSLGLAGIYEQYF

D gene: TRBD2
clone size: .
V gene: TRBV11-2
J gene: TRBJ2-5
CDR3 DNA: TGTGCCAGCACCCGGGCGGGAGGGAATTTTGAGACCCAGTACTTC
CDR3 protein: CASTRAGGNFETQYF

D gene: TRBD2
clone size: .
V gene: TRBV7-2
J gene: TRBJ2-3
CDR3 DNA: TGTGCCAGCAGTCCAACGACTAGCGGTATCGATACGCAGTATTTT
CDR3 protein: CASSPTTSGIDTQYF

D gene: TRBD1
clone size: .
V gene: TRBV7-9
J gene: TRBJ2-2
CDR3 DNA: TGTGCCAGCAGCTCCAACAGGGGGAACACCGGGGAGCTGTTTTTT
CDR3 protein: CASSSNRGNTGELFF

D gene: .
clone size: .
V gene: TRBV20-1
J gene: TRBJ1-1
CDR3 DNA: TGCAGTGCCGGTCTAGGCACTGAAGCTTTCTTT
CDR3 protein: CSAGLGTEAFF

D gene: TRBD2
clone size: once
V gene: TRBV7-7
J gene: TRBJ2-5
CDR3 DNA: TGTGCTAGCAGCTTTATTAGCGGGAGACAAGAGACCCAGTACTTC
CDR3 protein: CASSFISGRQETQYF

D gene: .
clone size: .
V gene: TRBV14
J gene: TRBJ2-1
CDR3 DNA: TGTGCCAGCAGTCCTACTAGCTATTACAATGAGCAGTTCTTC
CDR3 protein: CASSPTSYYNEQFF

D gene: TRBD2
clone size: .
V gene: TRBV5-4
J gene: TRBJ2-5
CDR3 DNA: TGTGCCAGCAGCTTAAAGGTAGCGGGGCGGCAAGAGACCCAGTACTTC
CDR3 protein: CASSLKVAGRQETQYF

D gene: TRBD1
clone size: .
V gene: TRBV30
J gene: TRBJ2-7
CDR3 DNA: TGTGCCTGGGACAGGGACTCCTACGAGCAGTACTTC
CDR3 protein: CAWDRDSYEQYF

D gene: .
clone size: .
V gene: TRBV6-9
J gene: TRBJ1-1
CDR3 DNA: TGTGCCAGCAGTTATTCGACACCAGAAAACACTGAAGCTTTCTTT
CDR3 protein: CASSYSTPENTEAFF

D gene: .
clone size: .
V gene: TRBV5-1
J gene: TRBJ2-3
CDR3 DNA: TGCGCCAGCAGCTTGGGAGGCCCGCCTGGGACAGATACGCAGTATTTT
CDR3 protein: CASSLGGPPGTDTQYF

D gene: TRBD2
clone size: .
V gene: TRBV28
J gene: TRBJ2-3
CDR3 DNA: TGTGCCAGCAGTTTGAGCCCGACTAGCGGGAGGCCCACAGATACGCAGTATTTT
CDR3 protein: CASSLSPTSGRPTDTQYF

D gene: TRBD1
clone size: .
V gene: TRBV7-3
J gene: TRBJ2-3
CDR3 DNA: TGTGCCAGCGGGACAGGAGAAGATACGCAGTATTTT
CDR3 protein: CASGTGEDTQYF

D gene: TRBD1
clone size: .
V gene: TRBV9
J gene: TRBJ1-1
CDR3 DNA: TGTGCCAGCAGCCCCCGACAGGGCGGCACTGAAGCTTTCTTT
CDR3 protein: CASSPRQGGTEAFF

D gene: .
clone size: many
V gene: TRBV19
J gene: TRBJ1-5
CDR3 DNA: TGTGCCAGTAGTATAGTTGGGTGGGGGGTTCAGCCCCAGCATTTT
CDR3 protein: CASSIVGWGVQPQHF

D gene: TRBD1
clone size: .
V gene: TRBV2
J gene: TRBJ2-5
CDR3 DNA: TGTGCCAGCAGTGCCGGGACAGGGTTTCCAGAGACCCAGTACTTC
CDR3 protein: CASSAGTGFPETQYF

D gene: TRBD1
clone size: .
V gene: TRBV7-9
J gene: TRBJ2-7
CDR3 DNA: TGTGCCAGCAGCCAAGGACAGGGGCCACCCTACGAGCAGTACTTC
CDR3 protein: CASSQGQGPPYEQYF

D gene: .
clone size: .
V gene: TRBV7-2
J gene: TRBJ2-7
CDR3 DNA: TGTGCCAGCGGGACACAGCCATACGAGCAGTACTTC
CDR3 protein: CASGTQPYEQYF